This T cell receptor (beta chain) was identified in a study of post-analysis software for immune sequencing data. Whole-study results and caveats: Strong co-clustering by F measure was evident for samples that had been prepared in the same batch. When patients were compared with controls, four or five TRBV segments were more frequent, TRBV5-6, TRBV5-1 and TRBV20-1 among them. Normalized Chao1 diversity was significantly lower in multiple sclerosis patients than in controls.

Every TCR beta cDNA library bore unique molecular identifiers. From 1 to 10 million T cells, a few hundred thousand cDNA molecules were obtained. TCRdb passed the PCR reads through MiXCR, listing each CDR3 protein once. Here the sample spans under 200,000 distinct CDR3 sequences, roughly 28% being singletons. Looked up from germline, CDR1 is DFQATT and CDR2 is SNEGSKA (reference sequence). The CDR3 is 15 amino acids. This clonotype was recorded many times. Its antigen is as yet unknown. This chain links TRBV20-1 with TRBJ1-2; 11 bases match TRBD1. Sequenced input: blood. This TCR was sampled from a girl aged 2-17 years with multiple sclerosis. CDR3 in amino acids: CSYKLGTGGVYGYTF. In DNA form, the CDR3 reads TGCAGCTACAAGTTGGGGACAGGGGGAGTCTATGGCTACACCTTC.